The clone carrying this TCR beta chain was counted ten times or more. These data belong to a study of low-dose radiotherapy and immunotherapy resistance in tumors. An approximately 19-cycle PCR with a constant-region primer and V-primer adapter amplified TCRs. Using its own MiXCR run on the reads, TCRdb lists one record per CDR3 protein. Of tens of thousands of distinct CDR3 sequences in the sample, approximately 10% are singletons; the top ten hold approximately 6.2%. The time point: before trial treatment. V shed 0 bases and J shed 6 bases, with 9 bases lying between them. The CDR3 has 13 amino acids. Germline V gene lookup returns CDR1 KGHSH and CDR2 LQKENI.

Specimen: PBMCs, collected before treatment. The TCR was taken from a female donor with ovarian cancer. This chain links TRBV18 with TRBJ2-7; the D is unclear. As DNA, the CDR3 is TGTGCCAGCTCACCACCGTGGTCCCCCGAGCAGTACTTC. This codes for CASSPPWSPEQYF.